The clone carrying this T cell receptor (beta chain) occurred a few times. Unmatched junction bases numbered 9, after V lost 6 bases and J lost 9 bases. Germline V lookup: CDR1 DFQATT, CDR2 SNEGSKA (reference sequence). CDR3 length: 13 residues. TCRdb ran MiXCR on the multiplex PCR reads and lists one entry per CDR3 protein. The top ten clones hold around 4.5% of a sample with 150,000 to 200,000 distinct CDR3 sequences, 33% of them seen once. This sample was taken from a study of breast tumors, draining lymph nodes, adjacent tissues. Breast cancer patients provided tissue from their axillary draining lymph nodes.

Sequenced input: axillary lymph node tissue. The rearrangement joins TRBV20-1 to TRBJ2-1; 9 bases are shared with TRBD2. This clonotype was obtained from a female donor with breast cancer. Some clones in this sample may be carry-over from other donors' samples. CDR3 nucleotide sequence: TGCAGTGCAGGGGGCGGGGGGGCGGGTGAGCAGTTCTTC. The encoded protein is CSAGGGGAGEQFF.